What follows are 15 T cell receptor beta chains derived from one specimen sequenced in a study of CD8+ T cells in alopecia areata. Treatment noted: oral pan-JAK inhibitor, 5-10 mg twice daily. Extraction and reverse transcription of RNA yielded cDNA as the sequencing template. Here immunoSEQ multiplex PCR was the method, and the copy in TCRdb shows in-frame clones only, minus some. This sample has some 190,000 clones; just under 65% occur once, and the top ten carry approximately 1.3%. This specimen consisted of CD4+ T cells sorted from blood, obtained around week 49, from a patient treated with tofacitinib. All receptors come from a human donor with alopecia areata.

The sample holds a few counts of this clone. This chain connects TRBV5-1 to TRBJ2-5; D is possibly TRBD1 (5 bases). CDR3 length: 15 amino acids. The ends were cut back, 1 base at V and 4 bases at J, with 14 bases in the middle. Germline V gene lookup returns CDR1 SGHRS and CDR2 YFSETQ. The CDR3 DNA reads as TGCGCCAGCAGCTTGAGGGCGGCAAGGGGAGAGACCCAGTACTTC. Its translation is CASSLRAARGETQYF.

This clone came up a few times. The CDR3 coding sequence is TGTGCCAGCAGCTCCCGGGTAGCGGGGAAAGGGTACGAGCAGTACTTC. This gives the protein CASSSRVAGKGYEQYF. The chain has TRBV7-6 and TRBJ2-7, with 8 nucleotides matching TRBD2. The ends lost 4 bases at V and 4 bases at J; junction bases unmatched: 12. Germline CDR1 is SGHVS and CDR2 is FNYEAQ. The CDR3 consists of 16 residues.

The chain employs TRBV27 and TRBJ2-5; the match to TRBD1 covers 7 bases. V shed 7 bases and J 4 bases; nucleotides not matched to a gene: 21. Germline loops: CDR1 MNHEY, CDR2 SMNVEV (reference sequence). This CDR3 is 18 amino acids long. CDR3 nucleotides: TGTGCCAGCAATTACTCCCTCCTCCGGGACAGCAGATTAGAGACCCAGTACTTC. Translating it yields CASNYSLLRDSRLETQYF.

This clone was seen just once. The V gene is TRBV7-2, the J gene TRBJ2-5; D remains unclear. Trimming pared 6 bases from V and 5 bases from J, leaving 13 bases between. CDR3 length equals 13 residues. Germline V gene data show CDR1 as SGHTA and CDR2 as FQGNSA. The CDR3 protein is CASRSGPRETQYF. CDR3 DNA: TGTGCCAGCAGGTCCGGGCCTCGGGAGACCCAGTACTTC.

The chain recombines TRBV29-1 with TRBJ2-1; D may be TRBD2 (6 bases). With 6 bases removed from V and 11 bases from J, the gap between germline ends came to 14 bases. Germline V gives CDR1 SQVTM, CDR2 ANQGSEA. CDR3 size: 11 residues. CDR3 in amino acids: CSVSNGGKQFF. The CDR3 DNA sequence: TGCAGCGTCTCAAATGGGGGGAAGCAGTTCTTC.

This chain uses TRBV5-1 with TRBJ1-2, with D possibly TRBD1 on 6 matching bases. Germline loops: CDR1 SGHRS, CDR2 YFSETQ. The V end lost 5 bases, the J end lost 4 bases, and 15 bases lay between the germline ends. This CDR3 is built from 14 residues. CDR3 in DNA: TGCGCCAGCAGTTCCACCACAGGGAGCTATGGCTACACCTTC. Translated: CASSSTTGSYGYTF.

J is TRBJ2-7 and V is TRBV5-4; D is unclear. The V end lost 0 bases, the J end lost 2 bases, and 9 bases lay between the germline ends. This CDR3 has 14 residues. Germline V gene data show CDR1 as SGHNT and CDR2 as YYREEE (reference sequence). CDR3 DNA: TGTGCCAGCAGCTTGGTTTCCGATCCCTACGAGCAGTACTTC. Its protein product is CASSLVSDPYEQYF.

The chain joins TRBV6-5 to TRBJ1-4, with TRBD1 identical over 7 bases. Germline loops: CDR1 MNHEY, CDR2 SVGAGI. V lost 6 bases to trimming and J lost 8 bases; unmatched junction nucleotides: 6. The CDR3 sequence is 13 residues long. The CDR3 coding sequence is TGTGCCAGCAGGGGAGGGGGCGCGGAAAAACTGTTTTTT. It is translated as CASRGGGAEKLFF.

This clone was found a few times. The CDR3 reads CACVYSRIGAFF. The CDR3 DNA reads as TGTGCCTGTGTGTATTCGAGAATAGGAGCTTTCTTT. The chain uses TRBV30 and TRBJ1-1; the D is unclear. The V and J ends lost 6 bases and 10 bases respectively, with 18 bases between them. The CDR3 length is 12 residues. Per the germline V gene, CDR1 is GTSNPN and CDR2 is SVGIG (reference sequence).

The CDR3 nucleotides are TGTGCCTGGAGTGCCATGGGAGGAACTAATGAAAAACTGTTTTTT. This gives the protein CAWSAMGGTNEKLFF. J is TRBJ1-4 and V is TRBV30; D not resolved. Germline V gene lookup returns CDR1 GTSNPN and CDR2 SVGIG (reference sequence). V lost 1 base and J lost 1, with 10 bases in between. The CDR3 consists of 15 residues.

The V and J genes are TRBV30 and TRBJ1-3, with D possibly TRBD1 on 5 matching bases. CDR3 size: 13 residues. The V and J ends lost 8 bases and 3 bases respectively, with 14 bases between them. Looked up from germline, CDR1 is GTSNPN and CDR2 is SVGIG (reference sequence). The CDR3 nucleotides read TGTGCCGGAGACAGTAGCCTTGGAAACACCATATATTTT. Encoded protein: CAGDSSLGNTIYF. Filled out from reference TRBV30 and TRBJ1-3, the complete variable domain reads SQTIHQWPATLVQPVGSPLSLECTVEGTSNPNLYWYRQAAGRGLQLLFYSVGIGQISSEVPQNLSASRPQDRQFILSSKKLLLSDSGFYLCAGDSSLGNTIYFGEGSWLTVV.

The genes are TRBV30 and TRBJ1-1; possibly TRBD1 for D (6 bases). The V end was cut by 2 bases, the J end by 3 bases, with 13 bases between. This CDR3 region has 14 residues. Germline V gives CDR1 GTSNPN, CDR2 SVGIG (reference sequence). The CDR3 region has the DNA TGTGCCTGGAGTTGGAGGGGGACTCACACTGAAGCTTTCTTT. It codes for CAWSWRGTHTEAFF.

The genes are TRBV29-1 and TRBJ2-6, with 9 bases identical to TRBD1. Per the germline V gene, CDR1 is SQVTM and CDR2 is ANQGSEA. This CDR3 has 16 residues. The ends lost 5 bases at V and 0 bases at J; junction bases unmatched: 5. The DNA of the CDR3 is TGCAGCGTTTTGGGACAGGGCATCTCTGGGGCCAACGTCCTGACTTTC. Protein: CSVLGQGISGANVLTF.

V is TRBV2 and J is TRBJ1-6, with D uncertain. This CDR3 is 12 amino acids long. The V gene lost 6 bases and the J gene lost 2 bases, with 2 bases spanning the gap. Per germline, CDR1 SNHLY and CDR2 FYNNEI. The CDR3 nucleotides are TGTGCCAGCAGCACCTATAATTCACCCCTCCACTTT. This translates into CASSTYNSPLHF.

This clone was observed a few times. This specimen includes other DNA sequences encoding the same CDR3. This chain uses TRBV6-5 with TRBJ2-2; D ambiguous. The ends were cut back, 2 bases at V and 1 base at J, with 8 bases in the middle. From germline, CDR1 is MNHEY and CDR2 SVGAGI. The CDR3 is 15 residues long. The CDR3 DNA is TGTGCCAGCAGTTACGTCCCGGGGAACACCGGGGAGCTGTTTTTT. This sequence encodes CASSYVPGNTGELFF.